This TCR beta chain was sequenced during a study of T cells in localized non-small cell lung cancer. Assay used: immunoSEQ multiplex PCR; TCRdb lists only in-frame clones, some missing. The sample yields over 40,000 clones, about 85% seen once. The CDR3 contains 16 residues. V shed 0 bases, J shed 0 bases, and the junction held 3 bases outside the gene matches. The germline V gene encodes CDR1 SGDLS and CDR2 YYNGEE. The source of this sequence is a woman between 18 and 50 years old with stage III lung adenocarcinoma. The sequencing used peripheral blood, collected before any cancer treatment. The chain recombines TRBV9 with TRBJ1-3, with 7 nucleotides matching TRBD1. As DNA, the CDR3 is TGTGCCAGCAGCGTAGGGGACAGCCACTCTGGAAACACCATATATTTT. Its protein product is CASSVGDSHSGNTIYF. Filled out from reference TRBV9 and TRBJ1-3, the complete variable domain reads DSGVTQTPKHLITATGQRVTLRCSPRSGDLSVYWYQQSLDQGLQFLIQYYNGEERAKGNILERFSAQQFPDLHSELNLSSLELGDSALYFCASSVGDSHSGNTIYFGEGSWLTVV.